These 15 T cell receptor beta chains originate from one sample sequenced in a study of breast tumors, draining lymph nodes, adjacent tissues. TCRdb reprocessed the multiplex PCR reads via MiXCR and lists one record per CDR3 protein. This sample has tens of thousands of distinct CDR3 sequences, with approximately 45% found just once. The sample taken for sequencing was breast tumor tissue. These receptor sequences come from a female donor with breast cancer. Some clones in this sample may be carry-over from other donors' samples.

This clonotype has only a few counts. A much larger clone is a single base away; this may be a read error. CDR3 in amino acids: CATSLLVRSEKLFF. The CDR3 bases are TGTGCCACCAGTTTATTGGTCCGGTCTGAAAAACTGTTTTTT. The chain links TRBV24-1 to TRBJ1-4; D is undetermined. Germline CDR1 KGHDR, CDR2 SFDVKD. This CDR3 comprises 14 residues. Trimming removed 6 bases from V and 7 bases from J, with 14 bases in between.

The genes are TRBV20-1 and TRBJ2-5, with TRBD2 matching 10 bases. The CDR3 loop spans 15 amino acids. The germline CDR1 and CDR2 sequences are DFQATT and SNEGSKA (reference sequence). V shed 3 bases, J shed 7 bases, and the junction held 11 bases outside the gene matches. CDR3 protein: CSARHLAGARGTQYF. CDR3 nucleotides: TGCAGTGCTAGGCACCTAGCGGGGGCACGGGGGACCCAGTACTTC.

The rearrangement uses TRBV28 and TRBJ1-1; D is possibly TRBD1 (5 bases). The germline V and J ends were trimmed by 6 bases and 5 bases, with 22 bases remaining between them. Germline loops: CDR1 MDHEN, CDR2 SYDVKM. The CDR3 has 16 residues. The CDR3 spells CASRGRGGTVWTEAFF. In DNA, the CDR3 is TGTGCCAGCAGGGGTCGGGGGGGGACGGTTTGGACTGAAGCTTTCTTT. Full variable domain (missing parts from reference TRBV28 and TRBJ1-1): DVKVTQSSRYLVKRTGEKVFLECVQDMDHENMFWYRQDPGLGLRLIYFSYDVKMKEKGDIPEGYSVSREKKERFSLILESASTNQTSMYLCASRGRGGTVWTEAFFGQGTRLTVV.

Regarding this clonotype: This may come from a read error, since a much larger clone is one base off. The CDR3 does not end in the conserved phenylalanine or tryptophan, so this is likely a read error. CDR3: CASSVGAGSEAFL. CDR3 DNA: TGTGCCAGCAGCGTAGGGGCGGGATCTGAAGCTTTCCTT. The rearrangement links TRBV9 to TRBJ1-1, with no clear D. The germline V gene encodes CDR1 SGDLS and CDR2 YYNGEE. This CDR3 contains 13 residues. V dropped 0 bases and J dropped 6 bases, with 9 bases sitting between them.

This clonotype has ten or more counts. Here the CDR3 reads CAWGLAGVADTQYF. The CDR3 DNA follows: TGTGCCTGGGGTTTAGCGGGAGTGGCAGATACGCAGTATTTT. The chain links TRBV30 to TRBJ2-3; 9 bases line up with TRBD2. Germline values: CDR1 GTSNPN, CDR2 SVGIG (reference sequence). The CDR3 is 14 amino acids. After removal of 5 bases from V and 4 bases from J, the junction contained 7 bases not matched to a gene.

J is TRBJ1-5 and V is TRBV28; 8 nucleotides agree with TRBD1. The CDR3 contains 15 residues. Germline CDR1 MDHEN, CDR2 SYDVKM. With 2 bases clipped from V and 4 bases from J, the junction kept 4 bases outside the gene matches. CDR3 sequence: CASSLTGGRNQPQHF. DNA for the CDR3: TGTGCCAGCAGTTTAACAGGGGGTCGTAATCAGCCCCAGCATTTT.

This clonotype was detected only a few times. A much larger clone lies a single base off, so this may be a read error. The CDR3 loop is CASSLHRANEQYF. In DNA, the CDR3 is TGTGCCAGCAGCTTGCACAGGGCGAACGAGCAGTACTTC. V is TRBV5-4 and J is TRBJ2-7, with D possibly matching TRBD1 (6 bases). The V and J ends lost 1 base and 5 bases respectively, with 10 bases between them. Germline values: CDR1 SGHNT, CDR2 YYREEE (reference sequence). The CDR3 length is 13 residues.

On this clonotype: This may be a read error, as it is one base from a much larger clone. For the CDR3, the DNA is TGTGCCAGCAGCGGATCCAGGGGGCGTACCGGGGAGCCGTTTTTT. Its protein is CASSGSRGRTGEPFF. The chain has TRBV3-1 and TRBJ2-2; TRBD1 agrees at 8 bases. CDR1 is LGHDT and CDR2 is YNNKEL in the germline V gene (reference sequence). The CDR3 is 15 amino acids.

This clonotype was seen ten or more times. This rearrangement joins TRBV7-9 to TRBJ2-1; TRBD2 matches 7 bases. The CDR3 is 12 residues long. J gave up 7 bases and V 5 bases, and 2 bases lay outside the gene matches. Germline CDR1 is SEHNR and CDR2 is FQNEAQ (reference sequence). The CDR3 DNA sequence: TGTGCCAGCAGCGTACTAGCGAATGAGCAGTTCTTC. Its protein is CASSVLANEQFF.

This clonotype came up once. At one boundary the junction diverges from the germline segment, which might be a read error. The chain combines TRBV5-1 with TRBJ1-2, with TRBD1 as a possible D gene (6 bases). Germline CDR1 and CDR2: SGHRS and YFSETQ. The CDR3 runs to 16 residues. The CDR3: CASSLVGGDTYYGYTF. In DNA form, the CDR3 reads TGCGCCAGCAGCCTGGTTGGGGGGGACACTTACTATGGCTACACTTTC.

This rearrangement joins TRBV5-1 to TRBJ1-5; tentative D call: TRBD1 (5 bases). Germline CDR1 SGHRS, CDR2 YFSETQ. V lost 4 bases and J 0 bases, leaving 14 bases between the germline ends. The CDR3 is 16 amino acids. CDR3 region: CASSLHRNYSNQPQHF. In DNA form, the CDR3 reads TGCGCCAGCAGCCTGCACAGGAACTATAGCAATCAGCCCCAGCATTTT.

This clonotype was recorded many times. The rearrangement uses TRBV7-8 and TRBJ1-5; tentatively, D is TRBD1 (6 bases). The CDR3 is 15 residues long. Germline lookup yields CDR1 SGHVS and CDR2 FQNEAQ. Between the trimmed V and J ends, which lost 2 bases and 6 bases, there was a span of 14 bases. CDR3 DNA sequence: TGTGCCAGCAGCTTATCAGGGCAGGGGAGTCAGCCCCAGCATTTT. Translating gives CASSLSGQGSQPQHF.

The chain recombines TRBV7-9 with TRBJ1-1; D gene unclear. The CDR3 totals 14 residues. The V gene lost 0 bases and the J gene lost 2 bases, with 7 bases spanning the gap. CDR1 SEHNR and CDR2 FQNEAQ come from the germline V gene (reference sequence). CDR3 bases: TGTGCCAGCAGCTTAGCGTCGGGTAACACTGAAGCTTTCTTT. Its translation: CASSLASGNTEAFF.

The chain couples TRBV15 to TRBJ2-3; D possibly corresponds to TRBD1 (6 bases). CDR1 LNHNV and CDR2 YYDKDF come from the germline V gene (reference sequence). The V end was cut by 1 base, the J end by 4 bases, with 15 bases between. CDR3 size: 16 residues. The CDR3 is CATSRAPLGGADTQYF. Here the CDR3 DNA reads TGTGCCACCAGCAGAGCCCCTTTAGGGGGAGCAGATACGCAGTATTTT.

This chain joins TRBV2 and TRBJ1-2; tentative D call: TRBD1 (6 bases). The CDR3 totals 16 residues. With 8 bases removed from V and 4 bases from J, the gap between germline ends came to 23 bases. Per germline, CDR1 SNHLY and CDR2 FYNNEI. The CDR3 DNA reads as TGTGCCAGCCAAGAGATCGGGGGCGACTCGGTCTATGGCTACACCTTC. Translated: CASQEIGGDSVYGYTF.